Below are 9 T cell receptor beta chains sequenced from a single sample in a study of shared clonotypes between healthy human individuals. The naive CD8 population came from CD45RO-negative cells selected for CCR7, without terminally differentiated effector memory CD45RA+ cells. The assay was immunoSEQ multiplex PCR, and TCRdb's table has in-frame clones only and misses some. Altogether roughly 2,000,000 clones are present, about 95% being singletons, with the ten largest covering 1.2%. Specimen: naive CD8+ T cells sorted from blood. The receptors come from a man aged 18 to 30 in good health.

This rearrangement joins TRBV2 to TRBJ1-1; TRBD1 might be the D (5 bases). The CDR3 is 14 amino acids. V dropped 6 bases and J dropped 4 bases, with 15 bases sitting between them. Germline CDR1 SNHLY, CDR2 FYNNEI. Written as DNA, the CDR3 is TGTGCCAGCAGCGCTCCTAGCAGGGCCACTGAAGCTTTCTTT. This gives the protein CASSAPSRATEAFF.

To note about this clone: This sample also contains other DNA sequences that code for the same CDR3. CDR3 in DNA: TGTGCCAGCAGTTTGGGGGGGAGCTCCTACAATGAGCAGTTCTTC. This gives the protein CASSLGGSSYNEQFF. V is TRBV27 and J is TRBJ2-1; 7 bases agree with TRBD2. CDR1 is MNHEY, CDR2 SMNVEV, per germline (reference sequence). Unmatched junction bases numbered 2, after V lost 3 bases and J lost 0 bases. The CDR3 runs 15 residues.

The chain joins TRBV20-1 to TRBJ1-1, with unresolved D. The V gene lost 8 bases and the J gene lost 5 bases, with 12 bases spanning the gap. There are 11 residues in the CDR3. The germline CDR1 and CDR2 sequences are DFQATT and SNEGSKA (reference sequence). CDR3 residues: CSSWWGTEAFF. Here the CDR3 DNA reads TGCAGTTCCTGGTGGGGTACTGAAGCTTTCTTT.

J is TRBJ1-5 and V is TRBV9; D unresolved. In germline, CDR1 is SGDLS, CDR2 YYNGEE. Between the trimmed V and J ends, which lost 0 bases and 3 bases, there was a span of 7 bases. This CDR3 contains 14 residues. The CDR3, as DNA: TGTGCCAGCAGCGTAGCGAGACTCAATCAGCCCCAGCATTTT. This codes for CASSVARLNQPQHF. The whole variable domain, filled in from reference TRBV9 and TRBJ1-5, reads DSGVTQTPKHLITATGQRVTLRCSPRSGDLSVYWYQQSLDQGLQFLIQYYNGEERAKGNILERFSAQQFPDLHSELNLSSLELGDSALYFCASSVARLNQPQHFGDGTRLSIL.

The rearrangement joins TRBV4-1 to TRBJ2-7; D gene unclear. Germline CDR1 and CDR2: MGHRA and YSYEKL. CDR3 length equals 14 residues. The V and J ends lost 2 bases and 2 bases respectively, with 10 bases between them. DNA for the CDR3: TGCGCCAGCAGCCAAAATCAGCGAACCTACGAGCAGTACTTC. This codes for CASSQNQRTYEQYF.

The rearrangement joins TRBV27 to TRBJ2-1; TRBD2 matches at 11 bases. CDR1 and CDR2 from the germline V gene are MNHEY and SMNVEV (reference sequence). J lost 6 bases, V lost 7 bases, and 5 bases had no gene match. The CDR3 totals 14 residues. The CDR3 sequence: CASTTSGSGNEQFF. The CDR3 DNA reads as TGTGCCAGCACCACTAGCGGGAGCGGCAATGAGCAGTTCTTC.

This clone was detected once. The V and J genes are TRBV2 and TRBJ2-3; D is ambiguous. The V and J ends lost 4 bases and 7 bases respectively, with 9 bases between them. This CDR3 is 12 amino acids long. CDR1 and CDR2 from the germline V gene are SNHLY and FYNNEI. The CDR3 DNA reads as TGTGCCAGCAGTGCTTCGGACCATACGCAGTATTTT. The encoded protein is CASSASDHTQYF.

The chain combines TRBV27 with TRBJ1-6; 8 nucleotides match TRBD1. V was pared by 5 bases and J by 6 bases, with 3 bases of the junction left unmatched. There are 14 residues in the CDR3. CDR1 and CDR2 from the germline V gene are MNHEY and SMNVEV (reference sequence). In DNA form, the CDR3 reads TGTGCCAGCAGTCAGGGGGCACTTAATTCACCCCTCCACTTT. This encodes CASSQGALNSPLHF.

This rearrangement joins TRBV18 to TRBJ2-7; D is uncertain. V was cut by 6 bases and J by 4 bases, with 16 bases left in between. Germline values: CDR1 KGHSH, CDR2 LQKENI. This CDR3 is 14 amino acids long. The chain's CDR3 is CASSKPETIYEQYF. As DNA, the CDR3 is TGTGCCAGCTCGAAGCCCGAGACAATTTACGAGCAGTACTTC.